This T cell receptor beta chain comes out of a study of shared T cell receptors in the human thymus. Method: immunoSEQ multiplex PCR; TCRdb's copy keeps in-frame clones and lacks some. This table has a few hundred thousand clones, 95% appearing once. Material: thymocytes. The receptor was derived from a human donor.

The CDR3 region has the DNA TGCGCCAGCAGCCATGCCTGGGGGCTAGCGGTCCAAGAGACCCAGTACTTC. Translating gives CASSHAWGLAVQETQYF. This sequence joins TRBV4-1 and TRBJ2-5; D may be TRBD2 (7 bases). In germline, CDR1 is MGHRA, CDR2 YSYEKL. V dropped 3 bases and J dropped 1 base, with 18 bases sitting between them. CDR3 length: 17 residues.